This entry is about one T cell receptor beta chain. This sample is drawn from a study of T-cell memory formation after mild COVID-19. The 5'RACE method, run with constant-segment primers, produced TCR alpha and TCR beta cDNA libraries (carrying sample barcodes and UMIs). TCRdb re-derived calls from the 5' RACE reads in MiXCR, one entry per CDR3 protein. This table holds 300,000 to 350,000 distinct CDR3 sequences, approximately 20% found once. The CDR3 runs 16 residues. Trimming removed 6 bases from V and 7 bases from J, with 24 bases in between. The germline gives CDR1 MNHEY, CDR2 SMNVEV (reference sequence).

Sequencing used PBMCs or a T cell subset sorted from them (not recorded which). This TCR came from a young man who had mild COVID-19 (a few samples of this study predate the infection). Cell type and time point are not known. The V gene is TRBV27, the J gene TRBJ2-5; D may be TRBD1 (5 bases). CDR3: CASSTLGQDHQGTQYF. Written as DNA, the CDR3 is TGTGCCAGCAGCACCCTCGGGCAGGACCACCAGGGGACCCAGTACTTC.